The entry below gives a single T cell receptor (beta chain) sequence along with its context. Antigen unknown. Vbeta (60) and Jbeta (13) primers were used in the PCR. Profiled with immunoSEQ multiplex PCR; TCRdb holds only in-frame clones, not every one. The sample lists roughly 190,000 clones, approximately 82% occurring once. This specimen belongs to a study of cytomegalovirus exposure and HLA in healthy donors. Study-wide background: Sequencing of some 200 million T cells in an earlier analysis found 120 million or so unique TCR beta sequences. Study findings and constraints: It was in a later analysis that TCR association rates were seen to vary by HLA locus, highest for DRB1 and lowest for HLA-C. Overall, under 200 TCR beta chains were annotated as cytomegalovirus-associated.

Participants comprised healthy donors of bone marrow. The ends lost 4 bases at V and 4 bases at J; junction bases unmatched: 7. Germline V gives CDR1 SGHNT, CDR2 YYREEE (reference sequence). The CDR3 totals 14 residues. The sequence came from a woman aged 45-65 years in good health and CMV-seropositive. Sequencing used PBMCs. The genes are TRBV5-4 and TRBJ2-5, with 7 bases that match TRBD1. DNA of the CDR3: TGTGCCAGCAGCGCGCGACAGGGAAGAGAGACCCAGTACTTC. The encoded protein is CASSARQGRETQYF.